This TCR beta chain was identified in a study of Tregs in tolerant kidney transplant recipients. Measured with immunoSEQ multiplex PCR; TCRdb has only the in-frame clones, and not every one. This table holds about 69,000 clones, roughly 89% found once. Trimming pared 6 bases from V and 2 bases from J, leaving 11 bases between. The length of the CDR3 is 13 residues. The germline V gene has CDR1 MDHEN and CDR2 SYDVKM. The receptor was isolated from a human donor who received a combined kidney and bone marrow transplant. This rearrangement joins TRBV28 to TRBJ2-7; D is possibly TRBD2 (5 bases). Specimen: CD4+ T cells from blood, collected before the transplant. CDR3 sequence (DNA): TGTGCCAGCAGGAAGCGGAGGACCTACGAGCAGTACTTC. Translating it yields CASRKRRTYEQYF. The full variable domain, completed using reference TRBV28 and TRBJ2-7, is DVKVTQSSRYLVKRTGEKVFLECVQDMDHENMFWYRQDPGLGLRLIYFSYDVKMKEKGDIPEGYSVSREKKERFSLILESASTNQTSMYLCASRKRRTYEQYFGPGTRLTVT.